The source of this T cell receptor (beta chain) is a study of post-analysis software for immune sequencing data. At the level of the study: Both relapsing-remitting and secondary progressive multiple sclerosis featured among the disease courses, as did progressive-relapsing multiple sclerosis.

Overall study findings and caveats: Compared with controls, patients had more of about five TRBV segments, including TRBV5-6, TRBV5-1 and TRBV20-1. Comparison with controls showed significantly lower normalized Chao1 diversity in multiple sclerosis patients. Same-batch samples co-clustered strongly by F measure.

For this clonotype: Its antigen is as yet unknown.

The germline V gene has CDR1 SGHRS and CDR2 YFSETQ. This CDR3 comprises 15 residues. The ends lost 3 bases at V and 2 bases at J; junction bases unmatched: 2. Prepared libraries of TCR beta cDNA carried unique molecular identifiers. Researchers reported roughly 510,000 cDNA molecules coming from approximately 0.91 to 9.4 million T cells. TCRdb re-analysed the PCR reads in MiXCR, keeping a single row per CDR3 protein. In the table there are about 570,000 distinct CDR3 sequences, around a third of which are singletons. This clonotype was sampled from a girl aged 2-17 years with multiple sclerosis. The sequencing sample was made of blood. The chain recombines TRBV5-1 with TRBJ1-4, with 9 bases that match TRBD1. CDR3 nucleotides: TGCGCCAGCAGCTGGGGGACAGGGACTAATGAAAAACTGTTTTTT. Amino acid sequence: CASSWGTGTNEKLFF.